One and the same sample provided the 32 T cell receptor beta chains below, sequenced in a study of blood T cell repertoires in COVID-19. This table comes from immunoSEQ multiplex PCR, and its TCRdb copy is limited to in-frame clones, with some not included. This table has fewer than 500,000 clones, around 87% appearing once. Sequencing was done on a sample of PBMCs or T cells enriched from blood (not recorded which). The receptor source for this set is a man in his thirties or forties who had recovered from COVID-19.

The chain employs TRBV12-5 and TRBJ1-5; maybe TRBD1 (6 bases). The V end was cut by 5 bases, the J end by 4 bases, with 18 bases between. The germline gives CDR1 LGHNT, CDR2 FRNRAP. The CDR3 sequence is 16 residues long. CDR3 DNA sequence: TGTGCTAGTGGTATACATGGAACAGGGAGAAATCAGCCCCAGCATTTT. Translation gives CASGIHGTGRNQPQHF. The whole variable domain, filled in from reference TRBV12-5 and TRBJ1-5, reads DARVTQTPRHKVTEMGQEVTMRCQPILGHNTVFWYRQTMMQGLELLAYFRNRAPLDDSGMPKDRFSAEMPDATLATLKIQPSEPRDSAVYFCASGIHGTGRNQPQHFGDGTRLSIL.

The J gene is TRBJ1-1, the V gene TRBV19, with TRBD1 identical over 12 bases. Losses at the gene ends were 4 bases for V and 7 bases for J; bases not matched to a gene: 7. From germline, CDR1 is LNHDA and CDR2 SQIVND (reference sequence). CDR3 length equals 15 residues. This chain's CDR3 is CASSTRDRGLGEAFF. CDR3 nucleotide sequence: TGTGCCAGTAGTACCCGGGACAGGGGGCTGGGTGAAGCTTTCTTT.

The V gene is TRBV6-6, the J gene TRBJ2-7, with a weak D call TRBD2 (6 bases). V was shortened by 4 bases and J by 6 bases, with 13 bases between the two germline ends. CDR3 length: 13 amino acids. Germline V gene data show CDR1 as MNHNY and CDR2 as SVGAGI (reference sequence). The CDR3 reads CASSSGSVGEQYF. CDR3 DNA: TGTGCCAGCAGTTCCGGGAGCGTGGGCGAGCAGTACTTC.

CDR3 nucleotide sequence: TGTGCCAGCAGTTCGGGGGGCCCTTACAATGAGCAGTTCTTC. Protein sequence: CASSSGGPYNEQFF. The V call is TRBV27, the J call TRBJ2-1; possible D gene TRBD2, 7 bases. Germline lookup yields CDR1 MNHEY and CDR2 SMNVEV (reference sequence). The ends were cut back, 4 bases at V and 4 bases at J, with 11 bases in the middle. CDR3 length equals 14 residues.

The chain has TRBV5-6 and TRBJ2-2; 8 nucleotides match TRBD1. V shed 4 bases, J shed 2 bases, and the junction held 7 bases outside the gene matches. This CDR3 has 16 residues. Germline V gene lookup returns CDR1 SGHDT and CDR2 YYEEEE. As DNA, the CDR3 is TGTGCCAGCAGCCCTCGGGACAGGATTAACACCGGGGAGCTGTTTTTT. Translation: CASSPRDRINTGELFF.

The chain has TRBV6-9 and TRBJ2-7, with TRBD1 matching over 11 bases. J was trimmed by 1 base and V by 10 bases; bases with no gene match: 9. The CDR3 is 15 residues long. The V gene's germline CDR1 is MNHGY and CDR2 SVAAGI. CDR3 region: CATTPGTGGSYEQYF. The CDR3 region has the DNA TGTGCCACCACGCCCGGGACAGGGGGTTCCTACGAGCAGTACTTC.

This rearrangement joins TRBV5-6 to TRBJ1-1; the D gene is possibly TRBD1 (5 bases). CDR3 length: 14 residues. V dropped 5 bases and J dropped 12 bases, with 23 bases sitting between them. From germline, CDR1 is SGHDT and CDR2 YYEEEE. The CDR3 DNA is TGTGCCAGCAGTTCTCGCTCCGGTGGGGCTGGAACTTTCTTT. The encoded protein is CASSSRSGGAGTFF.

The chain links TRBV3-1 (or the pseudogene TRBV3-2) to TRBJ1-2, with D maybe TRBD1 (5 bases). The CDR3 has 14 residues. Germline V gene sequence: CDR1 LGHDT, CDR2 YNNKEL (reference sequence). Trimming shortened V by 3 bases and J by 7 bases, and 15 bases separated the two germline ends. The CDR3 protein is CASSQGGNLGGYTF. DNA for the CDR3: TGTGCCAGCAGCCAGGGGGGAAACCTTGGTGGCTACACCTTC.

This sequence joins TRBV2 and TRBJ1-6; 7 nucleotides agree with TRBD1. The length of the CDR3 is 14 residues. Germline-derived CDR1 and CDR2 are SNHLY and FYNNEI. With 6 bases clipped from V and 5 bases from J, the junction kept 4 bases outside the gene matches. CDR3 sequence: CASRTGTDNSPLHF. CDR3 DNA sequence: TGTGCCAGCAGGACCGGGACAGATAATTCACCCCTCCACTTT.

The CDR3 coding sequence is TGTGCCAGCAGTGAATTGAGGGCCGGGTACGAGCAGTACTTC. It yields the protein CASSELRAGYEQYF. V usage is TRBV25-1 and J usage is TRBJ2-7, with D possibly matching TRBD2 (5 bases). Germline CDR1 MGHDK, CDR2 SYGVNS. V lost 1 base, J lost 4 bases, and 11 bases lay in between. The CDR3 extends over 14 amino acids.

The rearrangement joins TRBV7-2 to TRBJ1-1; no clear D. Germline CDR1 SGHTA, CDR2 FQGNSA. The CDR3 consists of 14 residues. Trimming removed 7 bases at V and 5 bases at J, with 17 bases between. DNA of the CDR3: TGTGCCAGCACCTCTTTCTTGTCGGTGACTGAAGCTTTCTTT. It specifies CASTSFLSVTEAFF.

The chain joins TRBV11-2 to TRBJ2-7; D is unresolved. With 0 bases removed from V and 0 bases from J, the gap between germline ends came to 3 bases. CDR3 size: 13 residues. CDR1 and CDR2 (germline): SGHAT, FQNNGV. The CDR3 sequence is CASSLESSYEQYF. Written as DNA, the CDR3 is TGTGCCAGCAGCTTAGAGAGCTCCTACGAGCAGTACTTC. The full variable domain, in which reference TRBV11-2 and TRBJ2-7 provide the parts outside the CDR3, is EAGVAQSPRYKIIEKRQSVAFWCNPISGHATLYWYQQILGQGPKLLIQFQNNGVVDDSQLPKDRFSAERLKGVDSTLKIQPAKLEDSAVYLCASSLESSYEQYFGPGTRLTVT.

V is TRBV27 and J is TRBJ2-3; TRBD2 matches 7 bases. V shed 5 bases, J shed 1 base, and the junction held 0 bases outside the gene matches. In germline, CDR1 is MNHEY, CDR2 SMNVEV (reference sequence). The CDR3 spans 13 residues. CDR3 bases: TGTGCCAGCAGTGGGAGGGGCACAGATACGCAGTATTTT. As protein: CASSGRGTDTQYF.

The V call is TRBV25-1, the J call TRBJ1-5; the match to TRBD1 covers 8 bases. This CDR3 contains 15 residues. The germline gives CDR1 MGHDK, CDR2 SYGVNS. V gave up 8 bases and J gave up 7 bases; unmatched junction bases: 13. CDR3 protein: CASGQTGVVGQPQHF. The DNA for the CDR3 is TGTGCCAGCGGGCAGACAGGGGTAGTAGGGCAGCCCCAGCATTTT.

The V call is TRBV19, the J call TRBJ1-5; the D gene is possibly TRBD1 (6 bases). Trimming removed 3 bases at V and 6 bases at J, with 12 bases between. Per germline, CDR1 LNHDA and CDR2 SQIVND (reference sequence). This CDR3 has 14 residues. CDR3 nucleotide sequence: TGTGCCAGTAGTATTGCTATAGGGGGTCAGCCCCAGCATTTT. Residues: CASSIAIGGQPQHF.

The chain uses TRBV9 and TRBJ1-6; tentative D call: TRBD1 (6 bases). V was pared by 2 bases and J by 6 bases, with 12 bases between. The CDR3 has 15 amino acids. Germline V CDR1 and CDR2: SGDLS, YYNGEE. CDR3 nucleotide sequence: TGTGCCAGCAGCGTGGGGGGGCCCTTTAATTCACCCCTCCACTTT. Protein sequence: CASSVGGPFNSPLHF.

V usage is TRBV11-2 and J usage is TRBJ2-7; possibly TRBD2 for D (5 bases). The CDR3 contains 13 residues. Deletions cut 4 bases from V and 3 bases from J, with 10 bases between. Germline lookup yields CDR1 SGHAT and CDR2 FQNNGV. CDR3 loop: CASSSGLNYEQYF. CDR3 sequence (DNA): TGTGCCAGCAGCTCCGGACTTAACTACGAGCAGTACTTC.

The V gene is TRBV30, the J gene TRBJ2-6; TRBD2 agrees at 7 bases. Germline V gene sequence: CDR1 GTSNPN, CDR2 SVGIG (reference sequence). The CDR3 is 17 amino acids. Trimming removed 2 bases from V and 1 base from J; junction bases left unmatched: 8. The CDR3 here is CAWSNGLGGSGANVLTF. CDR3 nucleotides: TGTGCCTGGAGTAATGGTTTGGGGGGGTCTGGGGCCAACGTCCTGACTTTC.

V and J are TRBV14 and TRBJ2-2; TRBD1 might be the D (5 bases). With 4 bases removed from V and 6 bases from J, the gap between germline ends came to 9 bases. Germline CDR1 is SGHDN and CDR2 is FVKESK. The CDR3 consists of 13 residues. The CDR3 nucleotides are TGTGCCAGCAGCCTCCAGGGATCCGGGGAGCTGTTTTTT. Its protein product is CASSLQGSGELFF.

The chain has TRBV7-9 and TRBJ1-5; possible D gene TRBD1, 5 bases. Germline CDR1 is SEHNR and CDR2 is FQNEAQ (reference sequence). Between the trimmed V and J ends, which lost 5 bases and 5 bases, there was a span of 16 bases. The CDR3 totals 15 residues. In DNA form, the CDR3 reads TGTGCCAGCAGCGGGACCCGAAGGGAGGATCAGCCCCAGCATTTT. This gives the protein CASSGTRREDQPQHF.

The chain links TRBV30 to TRBJ1-1, with TRBD1 identical over 11 bases. This CDR3 is 15 amino acids long. Germline V gene sequence: CDR1 GTSNPN, CDR2 SVGIG (reference sequence). With V trimmed by 7 bases and J by 3 bases, 10 bases remained unmatched. The CDR3 region is CASQPGQGGDTEAFF. CDR3 bases: TGTGCCTCCCAACCGGGACAGGGGGGCGACACTGAAGCTTTCTTT.

The gene calls are TRBV20-1 and TRBJ1-1; D is unresolved. This CDR3 contains 13 residues. CDR1 and CDR2 (germline): DFQATT, SNEGSKA (reference sequence). V dropped 3 bases and J dropped 1 base, with 9 bases sitting between them. The DNA of the CDR3 is TGCAGTGCTAGTGTCGCAGGGAACACTGAAGCTTTCTTT. It encodes CSASVAGNTEAFF.

In this sample, this clone turned up once. The CDR3 bases are TGTGCCAGCAGTCCTGATTACGCCGGGACAGGGGGTTCAACCTACGAGCAGTACTTC. Its protein product is CASSPDYAGTGGSTYEQYF. This sequence joins TRBV28 and TRBJ2-7, with 11 positions matching TRBD1. Germline lookup yields CDR1 MDHEN and CDR2 SYDVKM. V shed 5 bases and J 2 bases; nucleotides not matched to a gene: 17. The CDR3 length is 19 residues.

The V gene is TRBV10-3, the J gene TRBJ1-2; the D gene is possibly TRBD1 (6 bases). The CDR3 sequence is 15 residues long. Deletions cut 0 bases from V and 8 bases from J, with 16 bases between. Germline V lookup: CDR1 ENHRY, CDR2 SYGVKD. The CDR3 loop is CAISESSGGAGGYTF. The CDR3 DNA sequence: TGTGCCATCAGTGAGTCGAGCGGGGGGGCTGGAGGCTACACCTTC.

This chain joins TRBV7-2 and TRBJ2-7; 9 bases line up with TRBD1. J gave up 6 bases and V 0 bases, and 6 bases lay outside the gene matches. The germline gives CDR1 SGHTA, CDR2 FQGNSA. The CDR3 is 15 residues long. The CDR3 spells CASSLAIGTGTEQYF. For the CDR3, the DNA is TGTGCCAGCAGCTTAGCAATCGGGACAGGGACCGAGCAGTACTTC.

This clone was found once. The rearrangement links TRBV19 to TRBJ1-3, with D uncertain. This CDR3 contains 11 residues. With 4 bases removed from V and 8 bases from J, the gap between germline ends came to 6 bases. Germline CDR1 LNHDA, CDR2 SQIVND (reference sequence). DNA for the CDR3: TGTGCCAGTAGTAGGGCCCACACCATATATTTT. Its translation is CASSRAHTIYF.

This chain links TRBV11-2 with TRBJ1-2; TRBD1 agrees at 8 bases. This CDR3 region has 14 residues. CDR1 and CDR2 from the germline V gene are SGHAT and FQNNGV. The trim removed 3 bases at V and 6 bases at J, leaving 6 bases unmatched. The CDR3 DNA is TGTGCCAGCAGCTTTGGAACAGGGGGTGATGGCTACACCTTC. Translated, it gives CASSFGTGGDGYTF.

Only one count was recorded for this clone. The V call is TRBV30, the J call TRBJ1-6; no clear D. CDR1 is GTSNPN, CDR2 SVGIG, per germline (reference sequence). This CDR3 comprises 13 residues. Trimming stripped 0 bases from V and 6 bases from J, with 6 bases between. In DNA, the CDR3 is TGTGCCTGGAGTGTGCCGGGTAATTCACCCCTCCACTTT. Translating it yields CAWSVPGNSPLHF.

On this clone: Other DNA sequences from this sample encode an identical CDR3 as well. V and J are TRBV30 and TRBJ1-4; tentative D call: TRBD1 (5 bases). The CDR3 consists of 13 residues. The germline V gene encodes CDR1 GTSNPN and CDR2 SVGIG (reference sequence). The V gene lost 3 bases and the J gene lost 8 bases, with 13 bases spanning the gap. CDR3 nucleotide sequence: TGTGCCTGGAGGGGTCAGGGAGGAGAAAAACTGTTTTTT. Its translation: CAWRGQGGEKLFF.

The chain combines TRBV5-1 with TRBJ1-2; 7 positions match TRBD1. The CDR3 has 15 residues. V shed 4 bases, J shed 6 bases, and the junction held 12 bases outside the gene matches. Germline CDR1 reads SGHRS; CDR2 reads YFSETQ. The chain's CDR3 is CASSLTGGGVDGYTF. In DNA, the CDR3 is TGCGCCAGCAGCCTTACAGGAGGGGGCGTGGATGGCTACACCTTC.

This clone has only one observation. This sequence joins TRBV7-9 and TRBJ1-4; 9 bases are a match to TRBD1. The germline CDR1 and CDR2 sequences are SEHNR and FQNEAQ (reference sequence). The CDR3 is 17 residues long. Trimming took 2 bases from V and 0 from J; bases not matched to a gene: 4. CDR3 region: CASSLRTGAATNEKLFF. CDR3 nucleotide sequence: TGTGCCAGCAGCTTAAGGACAGGGGCGGCAACTAATGAAAAACTGTTTTTT.

The chain recombines TRBV7-9 with TRBJ2-3; D is uncertain. Germline CDR1 SEHNR, CDR2 FQNEAQ (reference sequence). V lost 1 base to trimming and J lost 2 bases, with 7 bases between them. This CDR3 comprises 14 residues. This chain's CDR3 is CASSLVSDTDTQYF. CDR3 nucleotides: TGTGCCAGCAGCTTAGTAAGCGACACAGATACGCAGTATTTT. The full variable domain, rest sourced from reference TRBV7-9 and TRBJ2-3, is DTGVSQNPRHKITKRGQNVTFRCDPISEHNRLYWYRQTLGQGPEFLTYFQNEAQLEKSRLLSDRFSAERPKGSFSTLEIQRTEQGDSAMYLCASSLVSDTDTQYFGPGTRLTVL.